The sequence of this T cell receptor beta chain was determined in a study of T cell repertoires in cytomegalovirus infection. Per the germline V gene, CDR1 is MNHNS and CDR2 is SASEGT. The CDR3 covers 15 residues. V was shortened by 5 bases and J by 0 bases, with 11 bases between the two germline ends. This clonotype was recorded many times. Its antigen remains unknown. TCRdb reprocessed the reads with MiXCR, giving one entry per CDR3 protein. The table records some 800,000 distinct CDR3 sequences, 25% to 30% of them present only once. Whole-study results and caveats: Dominant in the ex vivo response were TCR beta clonotypes restricted by HLA-C and specific for CMV.

The chain combines TRBV6-1 with TRBJ1-5; possible D gene TRBD1, 5 bases. The input for sequencing was cultured CD8+ T cells from PBMCs, taken from culture after CMV antigen stimulation. The clonotype comes from a human donor in good health (CMV status not recorded). Some clones in this sample may be carry-over from other donors' samples. As DNA, the CDR3 is TGTGCCAGCAGTCAAGGCAGGGCTAGCAATCAGCCCCAGCATTTT. This encodes CASSQGRASNQPQHF.